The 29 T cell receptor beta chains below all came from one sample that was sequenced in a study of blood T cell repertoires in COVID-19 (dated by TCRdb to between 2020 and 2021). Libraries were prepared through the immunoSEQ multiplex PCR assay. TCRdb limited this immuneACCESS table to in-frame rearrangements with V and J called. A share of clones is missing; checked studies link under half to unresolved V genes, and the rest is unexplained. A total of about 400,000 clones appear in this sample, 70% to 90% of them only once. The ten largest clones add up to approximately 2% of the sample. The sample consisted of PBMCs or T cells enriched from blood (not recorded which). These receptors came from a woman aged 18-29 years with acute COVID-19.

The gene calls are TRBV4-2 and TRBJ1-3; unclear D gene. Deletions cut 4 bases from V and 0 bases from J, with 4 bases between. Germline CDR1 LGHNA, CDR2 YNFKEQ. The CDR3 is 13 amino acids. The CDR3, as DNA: TGTGCCAGCAGCCGCGGCTCTGGAAACACCATATATTTT. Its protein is CASSRGSGNTIYF.

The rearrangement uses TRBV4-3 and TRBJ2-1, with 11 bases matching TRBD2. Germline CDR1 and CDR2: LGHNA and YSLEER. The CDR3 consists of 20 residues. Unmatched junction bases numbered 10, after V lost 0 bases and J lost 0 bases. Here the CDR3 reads CASSQDYTSGRANSYNEQFF. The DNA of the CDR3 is TGCGCCAGCAGCCAAGATTATACTAGCGGGAGAGCTAACTCCTACAATGAGCAGTTCTTC.

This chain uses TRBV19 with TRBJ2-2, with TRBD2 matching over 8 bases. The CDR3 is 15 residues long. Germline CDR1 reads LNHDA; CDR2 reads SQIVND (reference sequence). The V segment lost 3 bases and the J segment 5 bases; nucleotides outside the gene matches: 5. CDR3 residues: CASSIGGAFTGELFF. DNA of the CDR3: TGTGCCAGTAGTATCGGGGGGGCATTTACCGGGGAGCTGTTTTTT.

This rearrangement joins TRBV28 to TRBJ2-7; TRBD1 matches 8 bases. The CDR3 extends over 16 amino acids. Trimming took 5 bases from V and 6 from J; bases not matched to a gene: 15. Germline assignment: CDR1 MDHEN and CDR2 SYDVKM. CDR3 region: CASSGGQGLFRREQYF. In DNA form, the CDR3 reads TGTGCCAGCAGTGGAGGACAGGGACTTTTCCGGCGCGAGCAGTACTTC.

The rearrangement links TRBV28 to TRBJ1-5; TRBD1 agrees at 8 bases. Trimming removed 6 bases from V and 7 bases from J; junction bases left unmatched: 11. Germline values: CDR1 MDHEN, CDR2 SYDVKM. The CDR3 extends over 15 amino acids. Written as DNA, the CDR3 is TGTGCCAGCAGGGATCCAGGGGGCGCGGGACAGCCCCAGCATTTT. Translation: CASRDPGGAGQPQHF.

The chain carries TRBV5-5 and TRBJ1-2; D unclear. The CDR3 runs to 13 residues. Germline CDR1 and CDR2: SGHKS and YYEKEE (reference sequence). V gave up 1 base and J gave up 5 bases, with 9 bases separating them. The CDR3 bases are TGTGCCAGCAGCTTGCCGGGTCCGTATGGCTACACCTTC. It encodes CASSLPGPYGYTF.

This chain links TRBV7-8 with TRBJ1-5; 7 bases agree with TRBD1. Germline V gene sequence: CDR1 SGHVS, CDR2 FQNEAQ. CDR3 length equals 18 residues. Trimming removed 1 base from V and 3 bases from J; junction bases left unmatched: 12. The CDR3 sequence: CASSLGYLGGTVNQPQHF. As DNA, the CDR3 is TGTGCCAGCAGCTTAGGATATTTGGGTGGGACAGTCAATCAGCCCCAGCATTTT. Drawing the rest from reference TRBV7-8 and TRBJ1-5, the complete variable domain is GAGVSQSPRYKVAKRGQDVALRCDPISGHVSLFWYQQALGQGPEFLTYFQNEAQLDKSGLPSDRFFAERPEGSVSTLKIQRTQQEDSAVYLCASSLGYLGGTVNQPQHFGDGTRLSIL.

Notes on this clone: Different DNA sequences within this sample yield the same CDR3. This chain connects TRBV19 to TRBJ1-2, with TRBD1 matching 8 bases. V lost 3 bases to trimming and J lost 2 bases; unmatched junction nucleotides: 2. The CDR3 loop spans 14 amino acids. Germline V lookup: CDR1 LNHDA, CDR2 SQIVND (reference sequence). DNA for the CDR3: TGTGCCAGTAGTATTCGGACAGGGAACTATGGCTACACCTTC. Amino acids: CASSIRTGNYGYTF.

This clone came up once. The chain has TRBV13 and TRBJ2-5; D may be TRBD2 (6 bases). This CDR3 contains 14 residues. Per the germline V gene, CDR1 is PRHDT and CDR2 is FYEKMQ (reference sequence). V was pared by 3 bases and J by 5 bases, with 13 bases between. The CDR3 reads CASSFGTRRETQYF. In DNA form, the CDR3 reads TGTGCCAGCAGCTTCGGGACTCGCAGGGAGACCCAGTACTTC.

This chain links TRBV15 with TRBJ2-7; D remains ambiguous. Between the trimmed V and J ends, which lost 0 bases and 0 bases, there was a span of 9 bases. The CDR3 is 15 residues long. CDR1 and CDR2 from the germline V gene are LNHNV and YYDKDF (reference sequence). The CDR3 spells CATSRDRLNSYEQYF. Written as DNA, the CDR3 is TGTGCCACCAGCAGAGACAGGCTTAACTCCTACGAGCAGTACTTC.

The CDR3 DNA sequence: TGCAGTGCTAGACAACTTTACGAGCAGTACTTC. Translated: CSARQLYEQYF. The chain uses TRBV20-1 and TRBJ2-7; D remains ambiguous. The CDR3 is 11 residues long. Germline V gene sequence: CDR1 DFQATT, CDR2 SNEGSKA (reference sequence). The V and J ends lost 2 bases and 4 bases respectively, with 6 bases between them.

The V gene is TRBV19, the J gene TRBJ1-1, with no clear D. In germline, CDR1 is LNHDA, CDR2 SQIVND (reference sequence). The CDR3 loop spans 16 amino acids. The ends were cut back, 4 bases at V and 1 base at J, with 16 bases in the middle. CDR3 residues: CASSTPLGLENTEAFF. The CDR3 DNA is TGTGCCAGTAGTACCCCCCTTGGGCTTGAGAACACTGAAGCTTTCTTT. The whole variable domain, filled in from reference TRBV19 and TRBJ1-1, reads DGGITQSPKYLFRKEGQNVTLSCEQNLNHDAMYWYRQDPGQGLRLIYYSQIVNDFQKGDIAEGYSVSREKKESFPLTVTSAQKNPTAFYLCASSTPLGLENTEAFFGQGTRLTVV.

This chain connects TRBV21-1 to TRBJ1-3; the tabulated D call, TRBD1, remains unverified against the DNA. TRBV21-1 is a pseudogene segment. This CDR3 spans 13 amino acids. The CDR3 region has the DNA TGTGCCAGCAGGGGAGACAGGGGAAACACCATATATTTT. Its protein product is CASRGDRGNTIYF.

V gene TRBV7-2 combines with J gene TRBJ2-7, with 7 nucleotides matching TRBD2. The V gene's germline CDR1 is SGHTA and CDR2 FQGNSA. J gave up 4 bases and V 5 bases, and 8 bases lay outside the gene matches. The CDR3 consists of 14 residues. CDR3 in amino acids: CASSPGLGPYEQYF. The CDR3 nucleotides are TGTGCCAGCAGCCCTGGACTAGGGCCATACGAGCAGTACTTC.

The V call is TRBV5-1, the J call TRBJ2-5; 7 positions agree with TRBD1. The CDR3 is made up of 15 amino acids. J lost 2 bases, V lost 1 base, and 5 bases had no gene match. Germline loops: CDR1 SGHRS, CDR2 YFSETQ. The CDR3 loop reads CASSLTGEPQETQYF. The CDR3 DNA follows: TGCGCCAGCAGCTTGACAGGGGAGCCTCAAGAGACCCAGTACTTC.

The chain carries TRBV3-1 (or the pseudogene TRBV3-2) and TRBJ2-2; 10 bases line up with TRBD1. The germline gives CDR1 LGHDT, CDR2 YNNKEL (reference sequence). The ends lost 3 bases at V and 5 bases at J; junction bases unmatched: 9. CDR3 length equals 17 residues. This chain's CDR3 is CASSQDRQGAWTGELFF. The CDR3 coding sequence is TGTGCCAGCAGCCAGGACCGACAGGGGGCATGGACCGGGGAGCTGTTTTTT.

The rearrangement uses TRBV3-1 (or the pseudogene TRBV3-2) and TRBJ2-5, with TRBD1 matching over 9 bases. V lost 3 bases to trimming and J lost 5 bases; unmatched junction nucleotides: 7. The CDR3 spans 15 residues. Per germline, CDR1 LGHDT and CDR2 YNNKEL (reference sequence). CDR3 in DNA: TGTGCCAGCAGCCAGAATACGGGACAGGGTGAGACCCAGTACTTC. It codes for CASSQNTGQGETQYF.

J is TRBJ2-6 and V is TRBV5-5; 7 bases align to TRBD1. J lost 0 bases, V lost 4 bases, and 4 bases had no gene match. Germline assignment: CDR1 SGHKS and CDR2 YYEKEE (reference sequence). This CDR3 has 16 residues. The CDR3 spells CASSPTGVSGANVLTF. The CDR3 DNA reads TGTGCCAGCAGCCCAACAGGGGTCTCTGGGGCCAACGTCCTGACTTTC.

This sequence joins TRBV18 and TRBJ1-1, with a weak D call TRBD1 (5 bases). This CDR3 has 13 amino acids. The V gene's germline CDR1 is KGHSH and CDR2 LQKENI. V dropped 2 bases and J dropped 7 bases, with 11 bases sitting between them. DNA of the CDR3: TGTGCCAGCTCACCAGGGGCGGTGGGTGAAGCTTTCTTT. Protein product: CASSPGAVGEAFF. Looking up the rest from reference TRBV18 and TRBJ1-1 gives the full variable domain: NAGVMQNPRHLVRRRGQEARLRCSPMKGHSHVYWYRQLPEEGLKFMVYLQKENIIDESGMPKERFSAEFPKEGPSILRIQQVVRGDSAAYFCASSPGAVGEAFFGQGTRLTVV.

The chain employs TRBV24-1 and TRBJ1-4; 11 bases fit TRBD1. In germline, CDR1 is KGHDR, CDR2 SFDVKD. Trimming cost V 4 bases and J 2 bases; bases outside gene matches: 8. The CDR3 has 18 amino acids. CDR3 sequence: CATSETGTGGWTNEKLFF. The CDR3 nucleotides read TGTGCCACCAGTGAAACCGGGACAGGGGGGTGGACTAATGAAAAACTGTTTTTT.

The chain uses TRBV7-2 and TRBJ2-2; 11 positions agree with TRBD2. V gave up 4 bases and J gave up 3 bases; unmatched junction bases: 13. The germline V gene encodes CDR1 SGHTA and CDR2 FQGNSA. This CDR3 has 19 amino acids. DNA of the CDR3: TGTGCCAGCAGCTCTCCGGGACTAGCGGCGTTTCGAGACACCGGGGAGCTGTTTTTT. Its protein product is CASSSPGLAAFRDTGELFF.

The CDR3 DNA is TGTGCCAGCAGCCCTGGGACAGCAGGATATAATTCACCCCTCCACTTT. It is translated as CASSPGTAGYNSPLHF. The rearrangement uses TRBV7-6 and TRBJ1-6; 7 bases map to TRBD1. CDR3 length: 16 amino acids. The V gene's germline CDR1 is SGHVS and CDR2 FNYEAQ. V trimming: 5 bases; J trimming: 4 bases; junction bases outside the gene matches: 8.

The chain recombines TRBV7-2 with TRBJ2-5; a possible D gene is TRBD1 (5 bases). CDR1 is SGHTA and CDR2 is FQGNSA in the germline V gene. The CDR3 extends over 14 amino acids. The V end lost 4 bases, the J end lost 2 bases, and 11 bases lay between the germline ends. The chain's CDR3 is CASSSTTVQETQYF. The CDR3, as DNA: TGTGCCAGCAGCTCCACGACAGTACAAGAGACCCAGTACTTC.

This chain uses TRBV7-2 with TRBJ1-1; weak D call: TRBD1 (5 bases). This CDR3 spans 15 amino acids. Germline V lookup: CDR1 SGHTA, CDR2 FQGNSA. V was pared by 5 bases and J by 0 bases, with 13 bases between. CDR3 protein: CASSAKQAMNTEAFF. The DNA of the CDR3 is TGTGCCAGCAGCGCAAAACAGGCGATGAACACTGAAGCTTTCTTT.

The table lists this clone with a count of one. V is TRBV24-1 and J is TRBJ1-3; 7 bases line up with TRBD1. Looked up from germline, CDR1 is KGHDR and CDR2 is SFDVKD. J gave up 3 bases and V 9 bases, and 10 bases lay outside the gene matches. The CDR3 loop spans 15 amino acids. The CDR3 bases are TGTGCCACCTACAACAGGGGCGCATATGGAAACACCATATATTTT. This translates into CATYNRGAYGNTIYF.

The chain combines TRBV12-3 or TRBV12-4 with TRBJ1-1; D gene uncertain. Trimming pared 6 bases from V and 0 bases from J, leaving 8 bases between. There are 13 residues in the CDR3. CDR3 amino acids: CASRSRMNTEAFF. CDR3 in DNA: TGTGCCAGCAGGTCCAGGATGAACACTGAAGCTTTCTTT.

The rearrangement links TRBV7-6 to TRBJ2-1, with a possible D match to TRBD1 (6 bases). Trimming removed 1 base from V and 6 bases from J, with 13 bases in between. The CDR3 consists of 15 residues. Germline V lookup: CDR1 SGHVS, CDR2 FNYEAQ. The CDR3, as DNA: TGTGCCAGCAGCTTAGGAGCAGGGGCCCTCAATGAGCAGTTCTTC. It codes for CASSLGAGALNEQFF.

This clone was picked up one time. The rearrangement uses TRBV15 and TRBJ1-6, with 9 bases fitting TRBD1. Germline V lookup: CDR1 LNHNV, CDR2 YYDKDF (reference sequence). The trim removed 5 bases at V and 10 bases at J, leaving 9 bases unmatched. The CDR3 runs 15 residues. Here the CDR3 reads CATSGPDRGRSPLHF. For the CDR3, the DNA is TGTGCCACCAGCGGGCCGGACAGGGGAAGATCACCCCTCCACTTT.

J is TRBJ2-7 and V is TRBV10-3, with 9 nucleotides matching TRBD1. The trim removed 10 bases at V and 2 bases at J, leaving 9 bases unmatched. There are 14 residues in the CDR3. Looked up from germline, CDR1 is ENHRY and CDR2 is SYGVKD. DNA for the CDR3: TGTGCCACGACGGACAGGGGAGTCCCCTACGAGCAGTACTTC. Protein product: CATTDRGVPYEQYF.